There are many counts of the clone carrying this TCR beta chain. Antigen specificity is unknown. Patients were excluded because of uncontrolled infection, other autoimmune disease, pregnancy or lactation. This sample was included in a study of T cells in Graves' hyperthyroidism and ophthalmopathy. The source material, RNA transcripts, was used to amplify TCR beta CDR3 regions. The HTBI primer set was used in a first-round RT-PCR of the TCR CDR3. From the multiplex PCR reads, TCRdb called clonotypes with MiXCR, one entry per CDR3 protein. This table has approximately 400,000 distinct CDR3 sequences, roughly 20% appearing once. With V trimmed by 3 bases and J by 3 bases, 3 bases remained unmatched. CDR3 length equals 14 residues. Germline V lookup: CDR1 PRHDT, CDR2 FYEKMQ (reference sequence). Study results and limitations: Ophthalmopathy, as predicted by the model, came a median about six months after the prediction. Researchers found most expanded thyroid clonotypes above 0.001 in blood as well.

The rearrangement uses TRBV13 and TRBJ2-5, with 8 bases that match TRBD2. The receptor was isolated from a man in his late teens or twenties with Graves' ophthalmopathy. The source material was blood. In nucleotides, the CDR3 is TGTGCCAGCAGCTTCGTCGGGGGGGAAGAGACCCAGTACTTC. Translation gives CASSFVGGEETQYF.